Below are 7 T cell receptor beta chains sequenced from a single sample in a study of long-term antiretroviral therapy in people with HIV. At the survey level, the v3.0 immunoSEQ assay was run. The protocol was immunoSEQ multiplex PCR, while the TCRdb copy is restricted to in-frame clones and leaves out a portion. Of about 22,000 clones listed, 75% to 85% are singletons. Sequencing was performed on unsorted PBMCs, taken 0.1 years before starting antiretroviral therapy. The source of these receptors is a man between 18 and 35 years old with HIV.

This clone was seen only a few times. The rearrangement links TRBV9 to TRBJ1-2; D might be TRBD1 (6 bases). CDR1 is SGDLS and CDR2 is YYNGEE in the germline V gene. This CDR3 has 15 amino acids. Trimming pared 3 bases from V and 6 bases from J, leaving 18 bases between. The CDR3 coding sequence is TGTGCCAGCAGCGCCCAGGGCCCAGAGGGGGATGGCTACACCTTC. It yields the protein CASSAQGPEGDGYTF.

This clone has a single count. This chain uses TRBV5-1 with TRBJ1-2, with D tentatively TRBD1 (5 bases). Germline CDR1 is SGHRS and CDR2 is YFSETQ. The CDR3 runs 12 residues. Trimming removed 2 bases at V and 11 bases at J, with 13 bases between. The CDR3 DNA follows: TGCGCCAGCAGCTTCTCCAGGGCCAGGTACACCTTC. It codes for CASSFSRARYTF.

This chain joins TRBV18 and TRBJ2-7, with D perhaps matching TRBD1 (5 bases). Germline CDR1 and CDR2: KGHSH and LQKENI. Trimming cost V 6 bases and J 3 bases, with 21 bases left between them. The CDR3 runs 16 residues. The CDR3 loop is CASSPLIGAQGYEQYF. The CDR3 bases are TGTGCCAGCTCGCCCCTCATAGGGGCCCAAGGCTACGAGCAGTACTTC.

Only a few counts were recorded for this clone. The gene calls are TRBV4-2 and TRBJ2-7; TRBD1 agrees at 11 bases. CDR3 length: 16 amino acids. J was trimmed by 3 bases and V by 1 base; bases with no gene match: 5. Germline V lookup: CDR1 LGHNA, CDR2 YNFKEQ. This chain's CDR3 is CASSQGDRGTFYEQYF. The CDR3 region has the DNA TGTGCCAGCAGCCAAGGGGACAGGGGGACCTTCTACGAGCAGTACTTC.

The J gene is TRBJ2-2, the V gene TRBV4-2; D tentatively fits TRBD1 or TRBD2 (6 bases each). Germline CDR1 and CDR2: LGHNA and YNFKEQ. The CDR3 covers 16 residues. V was trimmed by 0 bases and J by 4 bases, leaving 12 bases between them. The CDR3, as DNA: TGTGCCAGCAGCCAAGAACCGGGGGCGCGCACCGGGGAGCTGTTTTTT. Translating it yields CASSQEPGARTGELFF.

The chain employs TRBV9 and TRBJ2-5, with 14 bases fitting TRBD2. In germline, CDR1 is SGDLS, CDR2 YYNGEE. V was pared by 4 bases and J by 4 bases, with 3 bases of the junction left unmatched. CDR3 length: 15 amino acids. CDR3 coding DNA: TGTGCCAGCAGCCCCGGACTAGCGGGGGGAGAGACCCAGTACTTC. As protein: CASSPGLAGGETQYF.

The chain has TRBV4-1 and TRBJ1-1; tentative D call: TRBD1 (5 bases). The CDR3 length is 12 residues. Germline V gene data show CDR1 as MGHRA and CDR2 as YSYEKL. The germline V and J ends were trimmed by 0 bases and 9 bases, with 8 bases remaining between them. The CDR3 DNA is TGCGCCAGCAGCCAAGAGGCAGGGCAAGCTTTCTTT. This gives the protein CASSQEAGQAFF.